These 14 T cell receptor beta chains came from one sample sequenced in a study of OX40 agonist ivuxolimab in advanced cancers. The repertoire was sequenced with immunoSEQ multiplex PCR; TCRdb's copy has only in-frame clones and lacks some. The data contain about 86,000 clones, roughly 89% of them singletons. This sample comprised CD4+ or CD8+ T cells sorted from blood, obtained in a trial of the OX40 agonist ivuxolimab. These receptors came from an adult with an advanced solid tumor such as melanoma, head and neck, liver or kidney cancer.

This rearrangement joins TRBV28 to TRBJ1-4; weak D call: TRBD1 (6 bases). V lost 1 base, J lost 7 bases, and 19 bases lay in between. Germline CDR1 MDHEN, CDR2 SYDVKM. This CDR3 is built from 17 residues. CDR3 residues: CASSLSRGGRRSEKLFF. In DNA form, the CDR3 reads TGTGCCAGCAGTTTATCTCGGGGGGGGCGCAGGTCTGAAAAACTGTTTTTT.

CDR3 amino acids: CASSLQGQYEQYV. The CDR3 DNA reads TGTGCCAGCAGTTTACAGGGGCAATACGAGCAGTACGTC. This chain uses TRBV6-6 with TRBJ2-7, with 7 bases lining up with TRBD1. The germline CDR1 and CDR2 sequences are MNHNY and SVGAGI (reference sequence). The CDR3 is 13 residues long. V gave up 4 bases and J gave up 4 bases; unmatched junction bases: 4.

The V and J genes are TRBV5-4 and TRBJ1-2; D uncertain. Germline V gives CDR1 SGHNT, CDR2 YYREEE (reference sequence). The CDR3 has 13 amino acids. Trimming left V 3 bases short and J 8 bases short, with 14 bases between. As DNA, the CDR3 is TGTGCCAGCAGCTCCGAGACGGTCCACGGCTACACCTTC. Amino acids: CASSSETVHGYTF.

The gene calls are TRBV28 and TRBJ1-2; D is unclear. In germline, CDR1 is MDHEN, CDR2 SYDVKM. Trimming removed 6 bases from V and 4 bases from J, with 18 bases in between. The CDR3 totals 15 residues. In nucleotides, the CDR3 is TGTGCCAGCAGCCCCTCGGACCGAGGATTCTATGGCTACACCTTC. Protein sequence: CASSPSDRGFYGYTF.

As to this clone: Other DNA sequences of this sample code for an identical CDR3. V gene TRBV5-1 combines with J gene TRBJ2-3, with D unclear. The CDR3 has 13 residues. Trimming took off 0 bases at V and 2 bases at J, with 4 bases between the two ends. Germline CDR1 reads SGHRS; CDR2 reads YFSETQ. CDR3: CASSLVPTDTQYF. The CDR3 nucleotides are TGCGCCAGCAGCTTGGTCCCCACAGATACGCAGTATTTT.

There are a few counts of this clone. The conserved final phenylalanine or tryptophan is absent from the CDR3, which likely points to a read error. Because the CDR3's place on the DNA is in doubt, the DNA is left out and the CDR3 is given as listed by TCRdb. The V and J genes are TRBV27 and TRBJ2-7; TRBD1, as called in the table, went unchecked against the DNA. Including both end residues, the CDR3 is 10 amino acids long. Germline V gene sequence: CDR1 MNHEY, CDR2 SMNVEV (reference sequence). The CDR3 loop reads CASSLCPGRI.

V and J are TRBV19 and TRBJ2-1; the D gene is possibly TRBD2 (6 bases). Deletions cut 5 bases from V and 3 bases from J, with 17 bases between. CDR1 and CDR2 from the germline V gene are LNHDA and SQIVND (reference sequence). The length of the CDR3 is 16 residues. CDR3 sequence: CASSPPGLSFYNEQFF. CDR3 in DNA: TGTGCCAGTAGTCCCCCGGGACTGAGTTTCTACAATGAGCAGTTCTTC.

The V and J genes are TRBV6-1 and TRBJ1-1; 9 nucleotides match TRBD1. Trimming cost V 3 bases and J 6 bases; bases outside gene matches: 14. Per germline, CDR1 MNHNS and CDR2 SASEGT. The length of the CDR3 is 17 residues. Here the CDR3 DNA reads TGTGCCAGCAGTGAGTCGACAGGGGGAGGTCTGGCTTCTGAAGCTTTCTTT. This sequence encodes CASSESTGGGLASEAFF.

This clone was seen only once. The V call is TRBV5-6, the J call TRBJ1-5; TRBD1 agrees at 7 bases. Germline trimming cut 4 bases from V and 4 bases from J; bases unmatched to any gene: 11. This CDR3 is built from 16 residues. Germline V gene lookup returns CDR1 SGHDT and CDR2 YYEEEE. The CDR3 spells CASSRGTAKNNQPQHF. CDR3 nucleotide sequence: TGTGCCAGCAGCCGTGGGACAGCAAAAAATAATCAGCCCCAGCATTTT.

This chain links TRBV9 with TRBJ2-2, with D possibly being TRBD1 or TRBD2 (5 bases each). Trimming removed 3 bases from V and 0 bases from J, with 9 bases in between. Germline CDR1 is SGDLS and CDR2 is YYNGEE. The CDR3 spans 15 residues. CDR3 sequence reads: CASSATGPNTGELFF. Here the CDR3 DNA reads TGTGCCAGCAGCGCGACGGGACCGAACACCGGGGAGCTGTTTTTT.

The gene calls are TRBV28 and TRBJ2-1; D remains ambiguous. The CDR3 totals 13 residues. V was trimmed by 5 bases and J by 4 bases, leaving 9 bases between them. Germline lookup yields CDR1 MDHEN and CDR2 SYDVKM. The chain's CDR3 is CASSPSMYNEQFF. CDR3 DNA: TGTGCCAGCAGTCCCTCTATGTACAATGAGCAGTTCTTC.

The chain joins TRBV19 to TRBJ1-5; D is unclear. Germline lookup yields CDR1 LNHDA and CDR2 SQIVND (reference sequence). The V and J ends lost 5 bases and 2 bases respectively, with 10 bases between them. CDR3 length: 14 amino acids. The DNA of the CDR3 is TGTGCCAGTAGTCAATCCCAGGGCAATCAGCCCCAGCATTTT. This translates into CASSQSQGNQPQHF.

V and J are TRBV7-6 and TRBJ2-5; maybe TRBD1 (5 bases). V was pared by 2 bases and J by 9 bases, with 22 bases between. CDR1 and CDR2 from the germline V gene are SGHVS and FNYEAQ. The CDR3 sequence is 16 residues long. The CDR3 here is CASSLIKGATGWAQYF. The CDR3 region has the DNA TGTGCCAGCAGCTTAATAAAAGGGGCTACCGGGTGGGCCCAGTACTTC.

The V call is TRBV14, the J call TRBJ1-3; D is unresolved. The V and J ends lost 0 bases and 4 bases respectively, with 10 bases between them. This CDR3 is built from 15 residues. CDR1 SGHDN and CDR2 FVKESK come from the germline V gene. In DNA form, the CDR3 reads TGTGCCAGCAGCCAAGATCACGGGTTGGGAAACACCATATATTTT. Encoded protein: CASSQDHGLGNTIYF.